One and the same sample provided the 10 T cell receptor beta chains below, sequenced in a study of blood T cell repertoires in COVID-19. Sequenced by immunoSEQ multiplex PCR; TCRdb stores in-frame clones only, minus some. Of 95,000 to 110,000 clones listed, roughly nine tenths were seen once; the top ten hold 17%. The sample taken for sequencing was peripheral blood. Receptor source: a woman older than 75 in a cohort sampled during active COVID-19.

This chain connects TRBV30 to TRBJ2-7; perhaps TRBD1 as D (6 bases). CDR1 is GTSNPN and CDR2 is SVGIG in the germline V gene (reference sequence). This CDR3 spans 13 amino acids. V gave up 3 bases and J gave up 7 bases, with 16 bases separating them. DNA for the CDR3: TGTGCCTGGAGCCGGACAGCCAAGGGAGAGCAGTACTTC. It is translated as CAWSRTAKGEQYF. Full variable domain (remainder filled in from reference TRBV30 and TRBJ2-7): SQTIHQWPATLVQPVGSPLSLECTVEGTSNPNLYWYRQAAGRGLQLLFYSVGIGQISSEVPQNLSASRPQDRQFILSSKKLLLSDSGFYLCAWSRTAKGEQYFGPGTRLTVT.

The V call is TRBV7-3, the J call TRBJ2-1; D is perhaps TRBD2 (5 bases). This CDR3 contains 13 residues. Germline loops: CDR1 SGHTA, CDR2 FQGTGA. The V end was cut by 5 bases, the J end by 5 bases, with 10 bases between. Here the CDR3 reads CASSPGWDNEQFF. As DNA, the CDR3 is TGTGCCAGCAGCCCGGGGTGGGACAATGAGCAGTTCTTC.

In this sample, this clone turned up once. As DNA, the CDR3 is TGCAGCGCCGAGGGCTACACCTTC. Translating gives CSAEGYTF. The chain joins TRBV29-1 to TRBJ1-2; D gene unclear. Trimming took 7 bases from V and 8 from J, leaving 5 bases between them. The germline V gene encodes CDR1 SQVTM and CDR2 ANQGSEA. This CDR3 spans 8 amino acids.

The chain links TRBV7-2 to TRBJ1-4; 12 bases match TRBD1. Unmatched junction bases numbered 5, after V lost 3 bases and J lost 12 bases. CDR3 length: 14 amino acids. Germline values: CDR1 SGHTA, CDR2 FQGNSA. CDR3 protein: CASSFGTGGVELFF. The DNA of the CDR3 is TGTGCCAGCAGCTTCGGGACAGGGGGCGTGGAACTGTTTTTT.

This chain connects TRBV28 to TRBJ2-7, with D possibly TRBD1 on 6 matching bases. Germline CDR1 MDHEN, CDR2 SYDVKM. The CDR3 extends over 14 amino acids. Trimming took 5 bases from V and 7 from J, leaving 18 bases between them. The CDR3 region has the DNA TGTGCCAGCAGTCCGGTGACAGGTCGTACAGAGCAGTACTTC. This codes for CASSPVTGRTEQYF.

This clone showed up just once. The rearrangement uses TRBV5-1 and TRBJ2-3; possibly TRBD1 for D (5 bases). The CDR3 covers 16 residues. V lost 4 bases, J lost 0 bases, and 15 bases lay in between. From germline, CDR1 is SGHRS and CDR2 YFSETQ. The CDR3 reads CASSAVGRASTDTQYF. The CDR3 DNA follows: TGCGCCAGCAGCGCCGTGGGGCGAGCTAGCACAGATACGCAGTATTTT.

Details on this clone: At one end the junction does not follow the germline gene, possibly because of a read error. The CDR3 DNA sequence: TGTGTCACCAGTGGGGCGGGACCTAGCTCTGGAAACACCATATATTTT. It codes for CVTSGAGPSSGNTIYF. The chain combines TRBV24-1 with TRBJ1-3, with a possible D match to TRBD1 (5 bases). CDR3 length: 16 amino acids. CDR1 KGHDR and CDR2 SFDVKD come from the germline V gene.

This CDR3 is CAISEAGGFEAFF. The CDR3 nucleotides are TGTGCCATCAGTGAGGCAGGGGGATTTGAAGCTTTCTTT. The chain employs TRBV10-3 and TRBJ1-1; 7 nucleotides match TRBD1. Per germline, CDR1 ENHRY and CDR2 SYGVKD. V dropped 2 bases and J dropped 7; count of bases not matched to a gene: 4. The CDR3 runs 13 residues.

V and J are TRBV12-3 or TRBV12-4 and TRBJ1-1; 7 nucleotides line up with TRBD1. Germline trimming cut 1 base from V and 9 bases from J; bases unmatched to any gene: 5. There are 13 residues in the CDR3. CDR3 DNA sequence: TGTGCCAGCAGTTTAGAACAGGGGAGGCAAGCTTTCTTT. Translation gives CASSLEQGRQAFF.

The chain joins TRBV6-4 to TRBJ1-5; no definite D call. Trimming shortened V by 1 base and J by 8 bases, and 12 bases separated the two germline ends. The CDR3 consists of 14 residues. The V gene's germline CDR1 is MRHNA and CDR2 SNTAGT. The CDR3 loop is CASSDLPTMEPQHF. The CDR3 DNA sequence: TGTGCCAGCAGTGACTTACCCACTATGGAGCCCCAGCATTTT.